A selection of T cell receptor beta chains follows, all from one sample in a study of radiation and T cells in renal cell carcinoma. Clones were read by immunoSEQ multiplex PCR, and TCRdb kept only the in-frame ones, dropping some. The sample lists about 130,000 clones, around 89% occurring once. This specimen was blood, taken from a patient whose treatment included radiotherapy and nephrectomy. Source of these receptors: a woman aged 70-85 years with renal cell carcinoma. The CDR3 runs from the conserved cysteine through the conserved F or W. A D gene is named only where the DNA matches it firmly. Size values are once, few and many counts, or a class for expanded clones, and some rows have none.

V gene,D gene,clone size,J gene,CDR3 DNA,CDR3 protein
TRBV4-3,-,-,TRBJ2-2,TGCGCCAGCAGCCAAGAGGGTTCTAGCTTGAGCACCGGGGAGCTGTTTTTT,CASSQEGSSLSTGELFF
TRBV30,-,-,TRBJ1-1,TGTGCCTGGAGTGGGAACTCCAGGGGCACTGAAGCTTTCTTT,CAWSGNSRGTEAFF
TRBV7-2,TRBD2,-,TRBJ2-7,TGTGCCAGCAGCTTCACCACTAGCGGAATTGGGGAGCAGTACTTC,CASSFTTSGIGEQYF
TRBV5-1,-,-,TRBJ2-1,TGCGCCAGCAGCTTTGGGCAGGGAGGCTACAATGAGCAGTTCTTC,CASSFGQGGYNEQFF
TRBV7-2,-,-,TRBJ2-1,TGTGCCAGCAGCTTGTTACAGGGTAGCAATGAGCAGTTCTTC,CASSLLQGSNEQFF
TRBV2,TRBD1,-,TRBJ1-1,TGTGCCCAGGGACAGGGGGGAAACACTGAAGCTTTCTTT,CAQGQGGNTEAFF
TRBV5-5,TRBD2,once,TRBJ2-3,TGTGCCAGCAGCTTTGTTTCCCCAGCGGGGCGCACAGATACGCAGTATTTT,CASSFVSPAGRTDTQYF
TRBV6-6,TRBD1,few,TRBJ1-4,TGTGCCAGCAGCCTGACAGGGATTGAAAAACTGTTTTTT,CASSLTGIEKLFF
TRBV7-9,TRBD2,-,TRBJ2-3,TGTGCCAGCGCTCTAGCGGGGGCGAATACGCAGTATTTT,CASALAGANTQYF
TRBV7-9,TRBD1,-,TRBJ1-1,TGTGCCAGCAGCACCCAGGGACAGGGGAACACTGAAGCTTTCTTT,CASSTQGQGNTEAFF
TRBV4-2,-,-,TRBJ1-1,TGTGCCAGCAGCCAAGGGGGACGAACCACTGAAGCTTTCTTT,CASSQGGRTTEAFF
TRBV10-3,TRBD2,once,TRBJ2-1,TGTGCCATCAGGGAAGCGGGGCCCCGTTCCTACAATGAGCAGTTCTTC,CAIREAGPRSYNEQFF
TRBV27,-,-,TRBJ2-3,TGTGCCAGCAGTTTATATGTCGACACAGATACGCAGTATTTT,CASSLYVDTDTQYF
TRBV4-2,TRBD1,-,TRBJ1-4,TGTGCCAGCAGCCAAGAGGGACAGGCCCAGTTTGGTGAAAAACTGTTTTTT,CASSQEGQAQFGEKLFF
TRBV28,-,-,TRBJ1-1,TGTGCCAGCAGGAATACGGGGGCTTCCACTGAAGCTTTCTTT,CASRNTGASTEAFF
TRBV14,-,few,TRBJ1-2,TGTGCCAGCAGCAAGGCGGGGTCCTTCTATGGCTACACCTTC,CASSKAGSFYGYTF
TRBV5-1,-,-,TRBJ2-3,TGCGCCAGCAGCTTGGGAACAGGGCTGGATACGCAGTATTTT,CASSLGTGLDTQYF
TRBV27,-,few,TRBJ1-2,TGTGCCAGCAGTTTATCGGGGTATGGCTACACCTTC,CASSLSGYGYTF
TRBV5-8,-,-,TRBJ1-5,TGTGCCAGCAGCTTGGAATCTGGGGGTCAGCCCCAGCATTTT,CASSLESGGQPQHF
TRBV27,-,-,TRBJ2-1,TGTGCCAGCAGTTTTTCCCCCCGGGACTTTAACAATGAGCAGTTCTTC,CASSFSPRDFNNEQFF
TRBV21-1,-,few,TRBJ2-5,TGTGCCAGCAGCAAAGAAGAGGCCGGACAGTCCCAAGAGACCCAGTACTTC,CASSKEEAGQSQETQYF
TRBV5-4,-,-,TRBJ2-3,TGTGCCAGCAGCTTGGACCCGAGACCAGATACGCAGTATTTT,CASSLDPRPDTQYF
TRBV5-1,-,-,TRBJ2-7,TGCGCCAGCAGCTTGATGGACGGACCCTACGAGCAGTACTTC,CASSLMDGPYEQYF
TRBV7-6,-,-,TRBJ1-1,TGTGCCAGCAGCTTAGCACTGACAGGGAACACTGAAGCTTTCTTT,CASSLALTGNTEAFF
TRBV5-6,-,once,TRBJ2-1,TGTGCCAGCAGCTCACTTCCCAGGTCAACCATCAATGAGCAGTTCTTC,CASSSLPRSTINEQFF
TRBV27,TRBD2,-,TRBJ2-7,TGTGCCAGCAGTCCCCGGGGGGGGGCGGCCTACGAGCAGTACTTC,CASSPRGGAAYEQYF
TRBV5-4,TRBD2,-,TRBJ2-1,TGTGCCAGCAGCCGGACTAGCGGGGGCTACAATGAGCAGTTCTTC,CASSRTSGGYNEQFF
TRBV10-3,-,-,TRBJ1-2,TGTGCCATCGTAGGGACACCCAACTATGGCTACACCTTC,CAIVGTPNYGYTF
TRBV6-6,-,-,TRBJ2-7,TGTGCCAGCAGTTACGGGCCCGGGTACGAGCAGTACTTC,CASSYGPGYEQYF
TRBV19,-,-,TRBJ1-2,TGTGCCAGTACCCGAGGTGGGGCCGTCCCCTATGGCTACACCTTC,CASTRGGAVPYGYTF
TRBV5-1,TRBD1,-,TRBJ2-7,TGCGCCAGCAGCGTGCAGCCGGGACAGGGGTACTACGAGCAGTACTTC,CASSVQPGQGYYEQYF
TRBV9,TRBD1,-,TRBJ1-1,TGTGCCAGCAGCACTACCGGGACAGGGAACACTGAAGCTTTCTTT,CASSTTGTGNTEAFF
TRBV7-9,TRBD1,-,TRBJ1-6,TGTGCCATCCCCGGGACAGGGGTTTCACCCCTCCACTTT,CAIPGTGVSPLHF
TRBV28,-,-,TRBJ1-2,TGTGCCACCGATAGGCAAAACTATGGCTACACCTTC,CATDRQNYGYTF
TRBV30,-,once,TRBJ1-2,TGTGCCTGGAGGCCGATTGGGGGAACCTATGGCTACACCTTC,CAWRPIGGTYGYTF
TRBV6-5,-,-,TRBJ1-5,TGTGCCAGCAGTTACGGGGGCGGAGGCAATCAGCCCCAGCATTTT,CASSYGGGGNQPQHF
TRBV7-9,-,-,TRBJ1-2,TGTGCCAGCAGCCGACCTCAGGGTGTCGGCTACACCTTC,CASSRPQGVGYTF
TRBV28,TRBD1,few,TRBJ1-6,TGTGCCAGCAAGGTTCCTGCAGGGGGCGGTTCACCCCTCCACTTT,CASKVPAGGGSPLHF
TRBV4-3,TRBD2,-,TRBJ2-3,TGCGCCAGCAGTCCAAGTATGGCGGGGGGCACAGATACGCAGTATTTT,CASSPSMAGGTDTQYF
TRBV7-2,TRBD2,-,TRBJ2-2,TGTGCCAGCAGCTTAGAGTCTAGCGGGGGCGGGGAGCTGTTTTTT,CASSLESSGGGELFF
TRBV19,-,-,TRBJ1-4,TGTGCCAGTAGTATAAGCAGGGGAGGCGAAAAACTGTTTTTT,CASSISRGGEKLFF
TRBV2,TRBD1,-,TRBJ1-2,TGTGCCAGCAGCTTGGGACAGGAGTATGGCTACACCTTC,CASSLGQEYGYTF
TRBV6-5,-,-,TRBJ1-1,TGTGCCAGCAGTTACTCGACCAGGGGAGCTGAAGCTTTCTTT,CASSYSTRGAEAFF
TRBV5-5,-,-,TRBJ2-2,TGTGCCAGCAGCGATATATTCACCGGGGAGCTGTTTTTT,CASSDIFTGELFF
TRBV30,-,-,TRBJ1-1,TGTGCCTGGAGTCTCAGGGGAATGGGGAACACTGAAGCTTTCTTT,CAWSLRGMGNTEAFF
TRBV5-4,TRBD2,-,TRBJ2-5,TGTGCCAGCAGCCGAAAGGCTAGCGGCCTAGGAGAGACCCAGTACTTC,CASSRKASGLGETQYF
TRBV11-2,TRBD1,-,TRBJ1-5,TGTGCCAGCAGCCCCTACCTTGGGACAGGGGATCAGCCCCAGCATTTT,CASSPYLGTGDQPQHF
TRBV6-6,-,-,TRBJ1-1,TGTGCCAGCAGTTACACGAACACTGAAGCTTTCTTT,CASSYTNTEAFF
TRBV6-1,-,-,TRBJ2-7,TGTGCCAGTGGCAGGACCCCCTACGAGCAGTACTTC,CASGRTPYEQYF
TRBV7-9,TRBD1,few,TRBJ1-1,TGTGCCAGCAGCTCCCACGGGACAGGAGAGACTGAAGCTTTCTTT,CASSSHGTGETEAFF
TRBV27,-,-,TRBJ2-5,TGTGCCAGCAGTTTAGGGGAGACCCAGTACTTC,CASSLGETQYF
TRBV5-1,TRBD1,-,TRBJ1-6,TGCGCCAGCAGCCCTCGGGGGGGACAGGGAAATTCACCCCTCCACTTT,CASSPRGGQGNSPLHF
TRBV5-6,-,once,TRBJ2-1,TGTGCCAGCAGCTTGACGACTAGCAATGAGCAGTTCTTC,CASSLTTSNEQFF
TRBV5-4,TRBD2,-,TRBJ2-3,TGTGCCAGCAGCCTCCCGGGTGCGGGGGGGGCGGGAGATACGCAGTATTTT,CASSLPGAGGAGDTQYF